The clone carrying this T cell receptor (beta chain) has just a few counts. Its matching antigen is unknown. A much larger clone lies a single base off, so this may be a read error. This CDR3 is built from 14 residues. The J segment lost 10 bases and the V segment lost 4 bases, leaving 10 bases of the junction unmatched. Germline CDR1 and CDR2: SGHRS and YFSETQ. It was with a sample-barcoded 5' primer and a J-beta primer mix that a second PCR of roughly 7 to 12 cycles was run. Every cDNA was tagged by a template-switch adaptor with 12 random nucleotides. Each single sample gave us at least 2.5 million CDR3-containing paired-end reads. TCRdb reprocessed the 5' RACE reads via MiXCR and lists one record per CDR3 protein. The repertoire holds some 900,000 distinct CDR3 sequences, with about 48% as singletons. This sample was included in a study of blood T cells in healthy people across ages. Findings and caveats of the study: Possibly confounding the expanded clonotype changes was the fact that donor CMV status was unknown. The study found more naive CD4+ cells and higher diversity in long-lived than aged donors.

The clonotype comes from a man aged 25 to 40 in good health. The sample consisted of blood. This chain uses TRBV5-1 with TRBJ2-1; 8 bases match TRBD2. The DNA of the CDR3 is TGCGCCAGCAGCGTGGTCGGGGGGGCCGGAGAGCAGTTCTTC. Translated: CASSVVGGAGEQFF.